The 20 T cell receptor beta chains reported below all come from one sample, sequenced in a study of OX40 agonist ivuxolimab in advanced cancers. The data were produced by immunoSEQ multiplex PCR, yet TCRdb's version contains in-frame clones alone and is incomplete. The sample records over 25,000 clones, 75% to 90% being singletons. Sequences were derived from CD4+ or CD8+ T cells sorted from blood, sampled in a trial of the OX40 agonist ivuxolimab. The receptors come from an adult with an advanced solid tumor such as melanoma, head and neck, liver or kidney cancer.

The chain joins TRBV27 to TRBJ2-1; 11 bases agree with TRBD2. The CDR3 runs 15 residues. V lost 10 bases, J lost 5 bases, and 10 bases stayed unmatched. Germline-derived CDR1 and CDR2 are MNHEY and SMNVEV (reference sequence). DNA of the CDR3: TGTGCCACCAGACTACCGGGACTAGCGGACAATGAGCAGTTCTTC. Translated: CATRLPGLADNEQFF.

V and J are TRBV28 and TRBJ1-5, with D maybe TRBD1 (6 bases). The CDR3 runs 18 residues. CDR1 is MDHEN and CDR2 is SYDVKM in the germline V gene. Trimming left V 7 bases short and J 2 bases short, with 24 bases between. In DNA, the CDR3 is TGTGCCAGCACGGTTGGGCAGGGGACCCTTTCCGGCAATCAGCCCCAGCATTTT. Amino acid sequence: CASTVGQGTLSGNQPQHF.

The gene calls are TRBV5-1 and TRBJ1-5; TRBD1 is a possible D gene (6 bases). The V gene's germline CDR1 is SGHRS and CDR2 YFSETQ. The ends were cut back, 3 bases at V and 4 bases at J, with 14 bases in the middle. This CDR3 is built from 15 residues. This CDR3 is CASSWGGQGNQPQHF. For the CDR3, the DNA is TGCGCCAGCAGCTGGGGGGGGCAGGGTAATCAGCCCCAGCATTTT.

This sequence joins TRBV4-1 and TRBJ2-5; a possible D gene is TRBD2 (6 bases). CDR1 MGHRA and CDR2 YSYEKL come from the germline V gene. The V end lost 0 bases, the J end lost 5 bases, and 10 bases lay between the germline ends. The CDR3 loop spans 14 amino acids. The chain's CDR3 is CASSQDKGRETQYF. The CDR3 coding sequence is TGCGCCAGCAGCCAAGACAAGGGGAGGGAGACCCAGTACTTC.

V usage is TRBV9 and J usage is TRBJ2-7, with D possibly TRBD2 on 5 matching bases. CDR3 size: 12 residues. The germline gives CDR1 SGDLS, CDR2 YYNGEE. V was shortened by 4 bases and J by 7 bases, with 12 bases between the two germline ends. CDR3 in DNA: TGTGCCAGCAGCTCCCGAGGGTGGGAGCAGTACTTC. This gives the protein CASSSRGWEQYF.

The V call is TRBV2, the J call TRBJ2-6; unclear D gene. Germline lookup yields CDR1 SNHLY and CDR2 FYNNEI. The ends were cut back, 4 bases at V and 2 bases at J, with 9 bases in the middle. This CDR3 region has 15 residues. CDR3: CASSVSAAGANVLTF. For the CDR3, the DNA is TGTGCCAGCAGTGTGTCGGCAGCTGGGGCCAACGTCCTGACTTTC.

V usage is TRBV5-8 and J usage is TRBJ2-1, with 11 bases fitting TRBD2. V shed 1 base and J 5 bases; nucleotides not matched to a gene: 5. The CDR3 has 16 residues. CDR1 and CDR2 from the germline V gene are SGHTS and YDEGEE. This CDR3 reads CASSLLTSGMDNEQFF. The DNA of the CDR3 is TGTGCCAGCAGCTTGTTGACTAGCGGGATGGACAATGAGCAGTTCTTC.

The rearrangement joins TRBV27 to TRBJ1-4; 9 bases fit TRBD1. This CDR3 has 15 residues. The trim removed 3 bases at V and 7 bases at J, leaving 6 bases unmatched. The germline V gene has CDR1 MNHEY and CDR2 SMNVEV (reference sequence). The CDR3, as DNA: TGTGCCAGCAGTTTCATGGGACAGGGCCTTGAAAAACTGTTTTTT. It encodes CASSFMGQGLEKLFF.

Written as DNA, the CDR3 is TGTGCCATCAGTGAAGGAGGGATCAATGAGCAGTTCTTC. This translates into CAISEGGINEQFF. The chain employs TRBV10-3 and TRBJ2-1; D perhaps matches TRBD2 (6 bases). Trimming cost V 3 bases and J 6 bases, with 9 bases left between them. CDR3 length: 13 amino acids. The V gene's germline CDR1 is ENHRY and CDR2 SYGVKD.

Only one count was recorded for this clone. The genes are TRBV7-6 and TRBJ2-3; D may be TRBD2 (6 bases). The CDR3 runs 13 residues. Between the trimmed V and J ends, which lost 5 bases and 1 base, there was a span of 7 bases. CDR1 SGHVS and CDR2 FNYEAQ come from the germline V gene. CDR3 bases: TGTGCCAGCAGCGGGACTGGCACAGATACGCAGTATTTT. The encoded protein is CASSGTGTDTQYF.

The rearrangement uses TRBV27 and TRBJ2-5; 16 bases match TRBD2. Germline V gene sequence: CDR1 MNHEY, CDR2 SMNVEV (reference sequence). CDR3 length: 15 residues. J gave up 5 bases and V 6 bases, and 3 bases lay outside the gene matches. CDR3 DNA: TGTGCCAGCAGGGGACTAGCGGGAGGGGTGGAGACCCAGTACTTC. Amino acid sequence: CASRGLAGGVETQYF.

The chain has TRBV11-2 and TRBJ2-5; a weak D match, TRBD2 (7 bases). Trimming removed 7 bases from V and 1 base from J, with 22 bases in between. Per germline, CDR1 SGHAT and CDR2 FQNNGV. This CDR3 comprises 17 residues. For the CDR3, the DNA is TGTGCCAGCAATCGGGCGGCGGGGGCCAGAGCCCAAGAGACCCAGTACTTC. As protein: CASNRAAGARAQETQYF.

This clone was seen only a few times. The CDR3 nucleotides are TGTGCCAGCAGTGGGGGCCCAGTACAGCAGTACTTC. Translation gives CASSGGPVQQYF. The rearrangement joins TRBV2 to TRBJ2-7; maybe TRBD1 (5 bases). The CDR3 runs 12 residues. The germline gives CDR1 SNHLY, CDR2 FYNNEI. Trimming shortened V by 4 bases and J by 8 bases, and 12 bases separated the two germline ends. Filled out from reference TRBV2 and TRBJ2-7, the complete variable domain reads EPEVTQTPSHQVTQMGQEVILRCVPISNHLYFYWYRQILGQKVEFLVSFYNNEISEKSEIFDDQFSVERPDGSNFTLKIRSTKLEDSAMYFCASSGGPVQQYFGPGTRLTVT.

The chain couples TRBV27 to TRBJ2-1; the match to TRBD2 covers 7 bases. Germline V gene sequence: CDR1 MNHEY, CDR2 SMNVEV (reference sequence). The CDR3 spans 12 residues. The ends lost 5 bases at V and 7 bases at J; junction bases unmatched: 2. The CDR3 coding sequence is TGTGCCAGCAGTGGGACTATAAATGAGCAGTTCTTC. It codes for CASSGTINEQFF.

The chain has TRBV25-1 and TRBJ1-2; the D gene is possibly TRBD1 (5 bases). Germline CDR1 and CDR2: MGHDK and SYGVNS. Deletions cut 5 bases from V and 6 bases from J, with 10 bases between. The CDR3 spans 12 residues. DNA for the CDR3: TGTGCCAGCAGTTTACGGGGCAATGGCTACACCTTC. Residues: CASSLRGNGYTF.

The rearrangement uses TRBV6-6 and TRBJ2-1, with 10 bases that match TRBD2. V shed 5 bases and J 6 bases; nucleotides not matched to a gene: 10. Germline-derived CDR1 and CDR2 are MNHNY and SVGAGI (reference sequence). This CDR3 has 16 amino acids. CDR3 amino acids: CASSNHKERGGNEQFF. CDR3 DNA: TGTGCCAGCAGTAACCACAAGGAGCGGGGGGGCAATGAGCAGTTCTTC.

The V and J genes are TRBV6-1 and TRBJ1-2; D uncertain. The germline V gene encodes CDR1 MNHNS and CDR2 SASEGT. The V gene lost 3 bases and the J gene lost 7 bases, with 21 bases spanning the gap. The CDR3 is 16 residues long. In DNA form, the CDR3 reads TGTGCCAGCAGTGATATATCCGCGGCAGATCTCTTTGGCTACACCTTC. Amino acids: CASSDISAADLFGYTF.

The sample holds a few counts of this clone. The chain links TRBV5-5 to TRBJ1-1; D is perhaps TRBD1 (5 bases). Germline-derived CDR1 and CDR2 are SGHKS and YYEKEE (reference sequence). The V end lost 2 bases, the J end lost 4 bases, and 9 bases lay between the germline ends. The CDR3 loop spans 13 amino acids. The CDR3 DNA reads TGTGCCAGCAGCTTAAGACAGCTCACTGAAGCTTTCTTT. Translated: CASSLRQLTEAFF.

The chain uses TRBV27 and TRBJ1-2; D might be TRBD1 (5 bases). The CDR3 contains 16 residues. V was trimmed by 1 base and J by 2 bases, leaving 14 bases between them. Per the germline V gene, CDR1 is MNHEY and CDR2 is SMNVEV (reference sequence). The CDR3 loop reads CASSLLSRQLNYGYTF. The DNA for the CDR3 is TGTGCCAGCAGTTTATTATCGCGACAGCTGAACTATGGCTACACCTTC.

In this sample, this clone turned up once. CDR3 loop: CASSGFKEYTEAFF. The CDR3 region has the DNA TGTGCCAGCAGCGGATTTAAGGAGTACACTGAAGCTTTCTTT. The J gene is TRBJ1-1, the V gene TRBV14; D is unresolved. The CDR3 loop spans 14 amino acids. With 5 bases removed from V and 3 bases from J, the gap between germline ends came to 13 bases. Germline assignment: CDR1 SGHDN and CDR2 FVKESK. Looking up the rest from reference TRBV14 and TRBJ1-1 gives the full variable domain: EAGVTQFPSHSVIEKGQTVTLRCDPISGHDNLYWYRRVMGKEIKFLLHFVKESKQDESGMPNNRFLAERTGGTYSTLKVQPAELEDSGVYFCASSGFKEYTEAFFGQGTRLTVV.